The source of this TCR beta chain is a study of T-cell memory formation after mild COVID-19. Germline assignment: CDR1 SGHTA and CDR2 FQGNSA. Losses at the gene ends were 4 bases for V and 8 bases for J; bases not matched to a gene: 10. The CDR3 has 14 residues. TCRdb ran MiXCR on the 5' RACE reads and lists one entry per CDR3 protein. Of approximately 400,000 distinct CDR3 sequences listed, 20% to 25% are singletons. The TCR originated in an adult woman who had mild COVID-19 (a few samples of this study predate the infection). Cell type and time point are not known. The gene calls are TRBV7-2 and TRBJ1-1, with 7 bases fitting TRBD1. Material: PBMCs or a T cell subset sorted from them (not recorded which). CDR3 amino acids: CASSSGPDREEAFF. DNA for the CDR3: TGTGCCAGCAGCTCGGGGCCTGACAGGGAGGAAGCTTTCTTT.